A selection of T cell receptor beta chains follows, all from one sample in a study of shared clonotypes between healthy human individuals. Using immunoSEQ multiplex PCR, the repertoire was profiled, and TCRdb retains in-frame clones only, with some absent. This sample has 550,000 to 600,000 clones, with around 78% found just once. What was sequenced was PBMCs. The origin of the receptors is a woman in her thirties or forties in good health. Some clones in this sample may be carry-over from other donors' samples. The CDR3 runs from the conserved cysteine through the conserved F or W. A D gene is named only where the DNA matches it firmly. Part of the rows lack a size; the others show once, few, many or a class for expanded clones.

d_call: NA
v_call: TRBV7-3
clone_size: NA
j_call: TRBJ2-2
cdr3_nt: TGTGCCAGCAGCCCCGGGGCGTCTACGAACACCGGGGAGCTGTTTTTT
cdr3_aa: CASSPGASTNTGELFF

d_call: NA
v_call: TRBV27
clone_size: NA
j_call: TRBJ2-6
cdr3_nt: TGTGCCAGCAGTTCACCTAGACTGTACTCTGGGGCCAACGTCCTGACTTTC
cdr3_aa: CASSSPRLYSGANVLTF

d_call: NA
v_call: TRBV4-2
clone_size: few
j_call: TRBJ1-2
cdr3_nt: TGTGCCAGCAGCCAAGATTTGGGCAGCCACTATGGCTACACCTTC
cdr3_aa: CASSQDLGSHYGYTF

d_call: NA
v_call: TRBV2
clone_size: NA
j_call: TRBJ2-2
cdr3_nt: TGTGCCAGCAGTGGAAGCAGTACCGAACCGAACACCGGGGAGCTGTTTTTT
cdr3_aa: CASSGSSTEPNTGELFF

d_call: NA
v_call: TRBV28
clone_size: few
j_call: TRBJ1-1
cdr3_nt: TGTGCCAGCGCGAGGGGGGGTGGCGGCACTGAAGCTTTCTTT
cdr3_aa: CASARGGGGTEAFF

d_call: TRBD2
v_call: TRBV9
clone_size: NA
j_call: TRBJ2-7
cdr3_nt: TGTGCCAGCAGCGTAGGAGCGGGAACCTACGAGCAGTACTTC
cdr3_aa: CASSVGAGTYEQYF

d_call: NA
v_call: TRBV4-3
clone_size: NA
j_call: TRBJ2-3
cdr3_nt: TGCGCCAGCAGCTCGAAACTAGGGCGCGGTGTAGATACGCAGTATTTT
cdr3_aa: CASSSKLGRGVDTQYF

d_call: NA
v_call: TRBV18
clone_size: NA
j_call: TRBJ1-1
cdr3_nt: TGTGCCAGCTCACCCGCGGGCAAGGAAGCTTTCTTT
cdr3_aa: CASSPAGKEAFF

d_call: NA
v_call: TRBV5-6
clone_size: once
j_call: TRBJ2-1
cdr3_nt: TGTGCCAGCAGCTGGGTAGAGCGTTCCTACAATGAGCAGTTCTTC
cdr3_aa: CASSWVERSYNEQFF

d_call: TRBD2
v_call: TRBV28
clone_size: NA
j_call: TRBJ2-1
cdr3_nt: TGTGCCAGCAGTTTAGCCGGACTAGACAATGAGCAGTTCTTC
cdr3_aa: CASSLAGLDNEQFF

d_call: NA
v_call: TRBV7-9
clone_size: NA
j_call: TRBJ1-3
cdr3_nt: TGTGCCAGCAGCGATAACAGGGCCGCTGGAAACACCATATATTTT
cdr3_aa: CASSDNRAAGNTIYF

d_call: TRBD2
v_call: TRBV2
clone_size: NA
j_call: TRBJ2-1
cdr3_nt: TGTGCCAGCAGTGAAATGGCGGGAGAGGTTAGGGGCTACAATGAGCAGTTCTTC
cdr3_aa: CASSEMAGEVRGYNEQFF

d_call: NA
v_call: TRBV28
clone_size: few
j_call: TRBJ1-3
cdr3_nt: TGTGCCAGCAGGCAAAATCCTGGGGGCGCGTCTGGAAACACCATATATTTT
cdr3_aa: CASRQNPGGASGNTIYF

d_call: TRBD2
v_call: TRBV27
clone_size: NA
j_call: TRBJ2-7
cdr3_nt: TGTGCCAGCAGTTCACTTTCTAGCGGGAGGACCTACTCCTACGAGCAGTACTTC
cdr3_aa: CASSSLSSGRTYSYEQYF

d_call: NA
v_call: TRBV28
clone_size: NA
j_call: TRBJ2-4
cdr3_nt: TGTGCCAGCAGTGGGGCCCCGGGGGACATTCAGTACTTC
cdr3_aa: CASSGAPGDIQYF

d_call: NA
v_call: TRBV7-9
clone_size: NA
j_call: TRBJ2-1
cdr3_nt: TGTGCCAGCAGCTTAATCGGGTCTGAGCAGTTCTTC
cdr3_aa: CASSLIGSEQFF

d_call: TRBD1
v_call: TRBV5-6
clone_size: NA
j_call: TRBJ2-7
cdr3_nt: TGTGCCAGCAGCCCATTCCGGGACAGTTTTACCTACGAGCAGTACTTC
cdr3_aa: CASSPFRDSFTYEQYF

d_call: NA
v_call: TRBV5-1
clone_size: once
j_call: TRBJ2-5
cdr3_nt: TGCGCCAGCAGCTTGGATGATCAAGAGACCCAGTACTTC
cdr3_aa: CASSLDDQETQYF

d_call: NA
v_call: TRBV7-2
clone_size: NA
j_call: TRBJ2-7
cdr3_nt: TGTGCCAGCAGTGATCTTCTACACGAGCAGTACTTC
cdr3_aa: CASSDLLHEQYF

d_call: NA
v_call: TRBV5-1
clone_size: NA
j_call: TRBJ2-1
cdr3_nt: TGCGCCAGCAGCTTCGTCCGGGACAATGAGCAGTTCTTC
cdr3_aa: CASSFVRDNEQFF

d_call: NA
v_call: TRBV19
clone_size: NA
j_call: TRBJ2-2
cdr3_nt: TGTGCCAGTAGTACGCCAGGGGGGACCGGGGAGCTGTTTTTT
cdr3_aa: CASSTPGGTGELFF

d_call: NA
v_call: TRBV11-2
clone_size: few
j_call: TRBJ2-1
cdr3_nt: TGTGCCAGCAGCTTGGCGGGGACTTACAATGAGCAGTTCTTC
cdr3_aa: CASSLAGTYNEQFF

d_call: TRBD1
v_call: TRBV15
clone_size: NA
j_call: TRBJ2-5
cdr3_nt: TGTGCCACCAGCGCAAGACAGGGGGTAGGCCAAGAGACCCAGCACTTC
cdr3_aa: CATSARQGVGQETQHF

d_call: NA
v_call: TRBV30
clone_size: NA
j_call: TRBJ1-1
cdr3_nt: TGTGCCTGGAGTGTAGGTGGGAGGCTAGGCACTGAAGCTTTCTTT
cdr3_aa: CAWSVGGRLGTEAFF

d_call: NA
v_call: TRBV5-4
clone_size: NA
j_call: TRBJ2-1
cdr3_nt: TGTGCCAGCAGCGAACGCAGGACCGGTGGGTCCTACAATGAGCAGTTCTTC
cdr3_aa: CASSERRTGGSYNEQFF

d_call: TRBD2
v_call: TRBV18
clone_size: NA
j_call: TRBJ2-2
cdr3_nt: TGTGCCAGCTCTGGACTAGCGGGCACCGGGGAGCTGTTTTTT
cdr3_aa: CASSGLAGTGELFF